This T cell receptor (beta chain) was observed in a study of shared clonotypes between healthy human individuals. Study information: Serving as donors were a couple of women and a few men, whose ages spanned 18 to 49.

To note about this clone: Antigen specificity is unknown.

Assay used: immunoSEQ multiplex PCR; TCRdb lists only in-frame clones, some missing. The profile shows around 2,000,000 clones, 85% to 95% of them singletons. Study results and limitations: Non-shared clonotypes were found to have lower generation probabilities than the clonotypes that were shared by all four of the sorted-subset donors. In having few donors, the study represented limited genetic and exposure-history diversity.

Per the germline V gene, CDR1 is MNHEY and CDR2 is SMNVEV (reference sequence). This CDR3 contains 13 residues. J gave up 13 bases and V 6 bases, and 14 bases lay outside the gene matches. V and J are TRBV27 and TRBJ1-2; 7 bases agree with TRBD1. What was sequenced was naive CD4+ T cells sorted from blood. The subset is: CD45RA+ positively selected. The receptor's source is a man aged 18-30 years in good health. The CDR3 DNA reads TGTGCCAGCAGACCGGGACAGCGGCTACCTGTCACCTTC. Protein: CASRPGQRLPVTF.